A single sample gave rise to the 19 T cell receptor beta chains below, sequenced in a study of beta chain features in type 1 diabetes. Findings of the study overall: All four CD4+ subsets from Type 1 diabetes patients carried moderately but significantly shorter TCRB CDR3s.

These receptors lack a known antigen. What was sequenced were expressed TCRB transcripts, since all of the isolated RNA had been reverse transcribed. The protocol was immunoSEQ multiplex PCR, while the TCRdb copy is restricted to in-frame clones and leaves out a portion. Among about 160,000 clones listed, roughly 63% were seen once. Input material: naive CD4+ T cells from blood. These receptors all stem from a man aged 30-40 years with type 1 diabetes.

The chain is built from TRBV13 and TRBJ2-5; possible D gene TRBD2, 6 bases. Looked up from germline, CDR1 is PRHDT and CDR2 is FYEKMQ (reference sequence). The CDR3 loop spans 12 amino acids. The V and J ends lost 3 bases and 5 bases respectively, with 7 bases between them. CDR3 DNA sequence: TGTGCCAGCAGCTTGGCGGGGGAGACCCAGTACTTC. It encodes CASSLAGETQYF.

The chain links TRBV1 to TRBJ2-5; whether TRBD2, the table's D call, matches the DNA was not checked. TRBV1 is deemed a pseudogene. The CDR3 totals 17 residues. The DNA for the CDR3 is TGCACCAGCAGCCGGAGCAAAGCGGGAACCTACCAAGAGACCCAGTACTTC. It translates to CTSSRSKAGTYQETQYF.

V is TRBV7-9 and J is TRBJ2-7; TRBD1 is a possible D gene (6 bases). Germline values: CDR1 SEHNR, CDR2 FQNEAQ (reference sequence). V shed 5 bases and J shed 3 bases, with 14 bases lying between them. This CDR3 is built from 14 residues. DNA of the CDR3: TGTGCCAGCAGCGCAGGGGAGATAAACTACGAGCAGTACTTC. This sequence encodes CASSAGEINYEQYF.

V usage is TRBV20-1 and J usage is TRBJ2-7; a weak D match, TRBD2 (5 bases). Germline V gives CDR1 DFQATT, CDR2 SNEGSKA (reference sequence). The germline V and J ends were trimmed by 4 bases and 3 bases, with 7 bases remaining between them. This CDR3 has 11 residues. CDR3 in amino acids: CSANGVYEQYF. The CDR3 region has the DNA TGCAGTGCTAACGGGGTCTACGAGCAGTACTTC.

The chain joins TRBV29-1 to TRBJ1-2; a possible D gene is TRBD1 (5 bases). Germline CDR1 reads SQVTM; CDR2 reads ANQGSEA. The CDR3 totals 13 residues. Deletions cut 7 bases from V and 1 base from J, with 13 bases between. The CDR3 protein is CSAIGASNYGYTF. DNA of the CDR3: TGCAGCGCCATCGGGGCTAGTAACTATGGCTACACCTTC.

The chain carries TRBV29-1 and TRBJ2-5; D ambiguous. Germline assignment: CDR1 SQVTM and CDR2 ANQGSEA. The germline V and J ends were trimmed by 4 bases and 1 base, with 13 bases remaining between them. The CDR3 consists of 14 residues. The DNA for the CDR3 is TGCAGCGTTGCTGAGGTCACAGCCCAAGAGACCCAGTACTTC. Translated, it gives CSVAEVTAQETQYF.

This clone was picked up a small number of times. This rearrangement joins TRBV29-1 to TRBJ2-7, with D possibly being TRBD2 (5 bases). The CDR3 consists of 12 residues. CDR1 is SQVTM and CDR2 is ANQGSEA in the germline V gene. V shed 1 base and J shed 6 bases, with 10 bases lying between them. CDR3 amino acids: CSVEGESPEQYF. The CDR3 nucleotides read TGCAGCGTTGAAGGGGAGAGTCCCGAGCAGTACTTC.

This sequence joins TRBV6-5 and TRBJ2-4; the match to TRBD2 covers 7 bases. This CDR3 contains 16 residues. Trimming removed 0 bases from V and 4 bases from J; junction bases left unmatched: 6. Per germline, CDR1 MNHEY and CDR2 SVGAGI. This CDR3 is CASSYSPSGVKNIQYF. As DNA, the CDR3 is TGTGCCAGCAGTTACTCGCCTAGCGGCGTAAAAAACATTCAGTACTTC.

In DNA, the CDR3 is TGTGCCAGCAGTTTAGAGGGGTACGAGCAGTACTTC. It translates to CASSLEGYEQYF. The gene calls are TRBV28 and TRBJ2-7; D might be TRBD1 or TRBD2, each matching 5 bases. Germline CDR1 and CDR2: MDHEN and SYDVKM. There are 12 residues in the CDR3. V gave up 2 bases and J gave up 4 bases, with 6 bases separating them.

The chain has TRBV2 and TRBJ2-7, with TRBD1 matching 7 bases. V was clipped by 6 bases and J by 0 bases; unmatched bases: 8. Germline CDR1 and CDR2: SNHLY and FYNNEI. The CDR3 is 15 amino acids. CDR3 in DNA: TGTGCCAGCAGCGACCCGACAGGGAGCTCCTACGAGCAGTACTTC. Encoded protein: CASSDPTGSSYEQYF.

In its sample, this clone was seen a few times. This rearrangement joins TRBV30 to TRBJ1-6; D is ambiguous. This CDR3 comprises 12 residues. CDR1 and CDR2 (germline): GTSNPN, SVGIG (reference sequence). V shed 3 bases and J shed 7 bases, with 7 bases lying between them. The CDR3 spells CAWRQSNSPLHF. The DNA for the CDR3 is TGTGCCTGGAGACAGTCCAATTCACCCCTCCACTTT.

Only a few counts were recorded for this clone. The chain links TRBV9 to TRBJ2-6; 7 bases agree with TRBD2. The CDR3 runs 17 residues. The V segment lost 0 bases and the J segment 3 bases; nucleotides outside the gene matches: 6. The germline CDR1 and CDR2 sequences are SGDLS and YYNGEE. CDR3: CASSVDQGGIGANVLTF. Here the CDR3 DNA reads TGTGCCAGCAGCGTAGACCAGGGAGGGATTGGGGCCAACGTCCTGACTTTC.

The chain uses TRBV18 and TRBJ2-7; either TRBD1 or TRBD2 may fit D (5 bases each). The ends were cut back, 7 bases at V and 8 bases at J, with 21 bases in the middle. The CDR3 runs to 14 residues. Germline assignment: CDR1 KGHSH and CDR2 LQKENI. The CDR3 region is CASLRGPQDPQQYF. CDR3 nucleotide sequence: TGTGCCAGCTTGAGGGGACCCCAGGACCCCCAGCAGTACTTC.

The chain couples TRBV5-1 to TRBJ2-6; the match to TRBD2 covers 7 bases. The CDR3 is made up of 17 amino acids. Germline-derived CDR1 and CDR2 are SGHRS and YFSETQ. V lost 4 bases to trimming and J lost 0 bases; unmatched junction nucleotides: 7. The CDR3, as DNA: TGCGCCAGCAGCGACGGGAGGTCCAGCTCTGGGGCCAACGTCCTGACTTTC. Protein: CASSDGRSSSGANVLTF.

This clone appeared a single time. The chain recombines TRBV14 with TRBJ2-1, with D possibly called TRBD1 or TRBD2 (6 bases each). There are 15 residues in the CDR3. Germline V CDR1 and CDR2: SGHDN, FVKESK. Deletions cut 2 bases from V and 6 bases from J, with 14 bases between. CDR3 in DNA: TGTGCCAGCAGCCAATCGGGGGCCGGCCTCAATGAGCAGTTCTTC. It encodes CASSQSGAGLNEQFF.

This sequence joins TRBV6-5 and TRBJ2-3; TRBD2 matches at 10 bases. The V gene's germline CDR1 is MNHEY and CDR2 SVGAGI. This CDR3 contains 14 residues. The V gene end was trimmed by 6 bases and the J gene end by 6 bases; junction bases not matched to a gene: 6. CDR3 bases: TGTGCCAGCAGGGAGACTAGCGGGTATGATACGCAGTATTTT. Protein product: CASRETSGYDTQYF.

This rearrangement joins TRBV5-1 to TRBJ2-1, with D possibly matching TRBD1 (5 bases). V lost 4 bases, J lost 6 bases, and 14 bases lay in between. This CDR3 is built from 14 residues. In germline, CDR1 is SGHRS, CDR2 YFSETQ. The CDR3 loop is CASSVPGRGNEQFF. In DNA form, the CDR3 reads TGCGCCAGCAGCGTGCCAGGAAGGGGCAATGAGCAGTTCTTC.

This clone was detected a few times. V and J are TRBV6-1 and TRBJ2-5; no definite D call. V lost 4 bases, J lost 2 bases, and 8 bases lay in between. There are 13 residues in the CDR3. CDR1 and CDR2 from the germline V gene are MNHNS and SASEGT. DNA for the CDR3: TGTGCCAGCAGTGTGAGAATACAAGAGACCCAGTACTTC. It codes for CASSVRIQETQYF.

The V call is TRBV7-9, the J call TRBJ2-3; 10 bases agree with TRBD2. The CDR3 is 15 amino acids. Trimming removed 4 bases from V and 2 bases from J; junction bases left unmatched: 3. Germline V CDR1 and CDR2: SEHNR, FQNEAQ (reference sequence). The DNA of the CDR3 is TGTGCCAGCAGCTCCAGCGGGGGGGCCACAGATACGCAGTATTTT. It encodes CASSSSGGATDTQYF.